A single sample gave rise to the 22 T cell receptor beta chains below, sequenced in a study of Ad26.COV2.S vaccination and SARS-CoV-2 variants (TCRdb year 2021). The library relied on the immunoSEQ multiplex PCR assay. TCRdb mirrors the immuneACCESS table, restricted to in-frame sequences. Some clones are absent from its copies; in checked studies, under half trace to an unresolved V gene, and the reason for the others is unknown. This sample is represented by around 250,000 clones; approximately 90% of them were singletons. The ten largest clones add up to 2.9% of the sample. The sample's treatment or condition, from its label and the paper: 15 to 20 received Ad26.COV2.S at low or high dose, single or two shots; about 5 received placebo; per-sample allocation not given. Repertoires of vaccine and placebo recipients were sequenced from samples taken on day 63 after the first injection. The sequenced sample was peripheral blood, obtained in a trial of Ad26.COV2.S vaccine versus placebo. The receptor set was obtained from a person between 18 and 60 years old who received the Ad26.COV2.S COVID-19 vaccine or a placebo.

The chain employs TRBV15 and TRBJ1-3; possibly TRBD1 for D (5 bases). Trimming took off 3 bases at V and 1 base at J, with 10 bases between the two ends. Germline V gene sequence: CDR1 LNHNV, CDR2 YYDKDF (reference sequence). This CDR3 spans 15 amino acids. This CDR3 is CATSRGRGSGNTIYF. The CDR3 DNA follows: TGTGCCACCAGCAGGGGACGAGGTTCTGGAAACACCATATATTTT. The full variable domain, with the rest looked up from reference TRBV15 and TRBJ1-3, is DAMVIQNPRYQVTQFGKPVTLSCSQTLNHNVMYWYQQKSSQAPKLLFHYYDKDFNNEADTPDNFQSRRPNTSFCFLDIRSPGLGDTAMYLCATSRGRGSGNTIYFGEGSWLTVV.

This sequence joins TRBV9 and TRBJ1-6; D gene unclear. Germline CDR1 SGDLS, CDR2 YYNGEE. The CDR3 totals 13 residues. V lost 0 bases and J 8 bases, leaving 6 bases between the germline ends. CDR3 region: CASSVEHYSPLHF. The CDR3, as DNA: TGTGCCAGCAGCGTAGAACACTATTCACCCCTCCACTTT.

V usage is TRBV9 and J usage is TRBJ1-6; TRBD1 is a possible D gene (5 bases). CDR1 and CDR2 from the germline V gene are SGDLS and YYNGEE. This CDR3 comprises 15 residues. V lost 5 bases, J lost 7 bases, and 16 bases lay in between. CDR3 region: CASSPGGGGNSPLHF. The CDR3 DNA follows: TGTGCCAGCAGTCCCGGCGGGGGGGGAAATTCACCCCTCCACTTT.

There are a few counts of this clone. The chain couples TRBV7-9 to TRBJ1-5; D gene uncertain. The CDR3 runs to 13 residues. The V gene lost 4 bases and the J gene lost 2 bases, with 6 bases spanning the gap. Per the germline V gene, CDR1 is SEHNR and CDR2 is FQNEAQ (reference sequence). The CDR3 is CASSSVGNQPQHF. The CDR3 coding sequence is TGTGCCAGCAGCTCCGTGGGCAATCAGCCCCAGCATTTT.

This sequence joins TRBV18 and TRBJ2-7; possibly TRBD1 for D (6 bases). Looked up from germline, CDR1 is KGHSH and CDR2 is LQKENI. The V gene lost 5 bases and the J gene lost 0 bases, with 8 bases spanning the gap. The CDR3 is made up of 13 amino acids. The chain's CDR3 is CASSGGHSYEQYV. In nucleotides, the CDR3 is TGTGCCAGCTCAGGGGGACACTCCTACGAGCAGTACGTC.

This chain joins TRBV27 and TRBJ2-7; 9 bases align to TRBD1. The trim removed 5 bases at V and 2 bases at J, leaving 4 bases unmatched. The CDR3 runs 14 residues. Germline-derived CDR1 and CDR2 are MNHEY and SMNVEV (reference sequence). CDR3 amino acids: CASSPRTGAYEQYV. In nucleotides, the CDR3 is TGTGCCAGCAGTCCACGGACAGGGGCCTACGAGCAGTACGTC.

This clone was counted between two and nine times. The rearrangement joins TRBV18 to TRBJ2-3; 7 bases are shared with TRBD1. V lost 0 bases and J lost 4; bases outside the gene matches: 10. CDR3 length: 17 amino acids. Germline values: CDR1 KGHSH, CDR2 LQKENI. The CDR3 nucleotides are TGTGCCAGCTCACCACCCCGCAGGCAGGGGACAGCAGATACGCAGTATTTT. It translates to CASSPPRRQGTADTQYF. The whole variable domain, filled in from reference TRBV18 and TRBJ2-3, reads NAGVMQNPRHLVRRRGQEARLRCSPMKGHSHVYWYRQLPEEGLKFMVYLQKENIIDESGMPKERFSAEFPKEGPSILRIQQVVRGDSAAYFCASSPPRRQGTADTQYFGPGTRLTVL.

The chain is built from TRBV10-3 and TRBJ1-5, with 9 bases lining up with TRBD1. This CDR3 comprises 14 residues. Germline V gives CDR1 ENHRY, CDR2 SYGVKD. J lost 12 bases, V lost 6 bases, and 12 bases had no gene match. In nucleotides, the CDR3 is TGTGCCATCAGGGAGGAAAGGACAGGGGCTTTCCAGCATTTT. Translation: CAIREERTGAFQHF.

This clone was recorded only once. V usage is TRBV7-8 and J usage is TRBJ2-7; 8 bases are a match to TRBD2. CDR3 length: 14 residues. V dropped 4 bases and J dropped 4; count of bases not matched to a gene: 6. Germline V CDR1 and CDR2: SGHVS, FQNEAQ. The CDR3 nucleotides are TGTGCCAGCAGCTCAGGTCCGGGGGGGTACGAGCAGTACTTC. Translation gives CASSSGPGGYEQYF.

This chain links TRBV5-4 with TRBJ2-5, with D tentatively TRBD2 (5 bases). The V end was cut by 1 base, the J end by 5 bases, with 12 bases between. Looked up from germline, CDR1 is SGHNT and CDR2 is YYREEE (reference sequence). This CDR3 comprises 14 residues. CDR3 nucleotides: TGTGCCAGCAGCTTGCTGGCGGGTCGGGAGACCCAGTACTTC. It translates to CASSLLAGRETQYF. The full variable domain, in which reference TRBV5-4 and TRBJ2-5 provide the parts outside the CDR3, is ETGVTQSPTHLIKTRGQQVTLRCSSQSGHNTVSWYQQALGQGPQFIFQYYREEENGRGNFPPRFSGLQFPNYSSELNVNALELDDSALYLCASSLLAGRETQYFGPGTRLLVL.

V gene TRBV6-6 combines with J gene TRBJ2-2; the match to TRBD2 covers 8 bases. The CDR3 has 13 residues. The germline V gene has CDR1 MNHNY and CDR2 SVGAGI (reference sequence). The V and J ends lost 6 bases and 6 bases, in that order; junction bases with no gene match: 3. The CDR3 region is CASRPAGAGELFF. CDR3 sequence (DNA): TGTGCCAGCAGACCAGCGGGAGCCGGGGAGCTGTTTTTT.

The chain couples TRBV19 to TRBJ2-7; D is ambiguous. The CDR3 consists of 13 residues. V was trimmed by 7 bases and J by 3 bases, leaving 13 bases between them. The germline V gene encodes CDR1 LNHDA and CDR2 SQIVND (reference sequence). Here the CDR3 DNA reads TGTGCCAGTACCTGGGGTCCGGGCTACGAGCAGTACTTC. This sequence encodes CASTWGPGYEQYF.

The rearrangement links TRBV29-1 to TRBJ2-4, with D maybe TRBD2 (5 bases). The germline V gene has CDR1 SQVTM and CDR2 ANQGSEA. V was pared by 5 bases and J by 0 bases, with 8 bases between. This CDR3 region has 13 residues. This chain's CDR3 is CSVSRGAKNIQYF. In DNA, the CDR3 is TGCAGCGTTTCACGGGGAGCCAAAAACATTCAGTACTTC.

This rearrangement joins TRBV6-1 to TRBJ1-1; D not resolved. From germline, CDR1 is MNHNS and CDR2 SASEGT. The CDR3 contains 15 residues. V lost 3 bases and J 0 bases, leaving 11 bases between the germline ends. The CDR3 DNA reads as TGTGCCAGCAGTGATTCTTGGTTAATGAACACTGAAGCTTTCTTT. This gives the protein CASSDSWLMNTEAFF.

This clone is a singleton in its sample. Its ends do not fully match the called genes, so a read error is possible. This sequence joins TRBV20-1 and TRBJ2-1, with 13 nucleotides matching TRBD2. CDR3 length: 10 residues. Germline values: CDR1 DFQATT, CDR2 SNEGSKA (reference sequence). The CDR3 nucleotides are TGCAGTGCAGGGACTAGCGGGGAGATCTTC. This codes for CSAGTSGEIF.

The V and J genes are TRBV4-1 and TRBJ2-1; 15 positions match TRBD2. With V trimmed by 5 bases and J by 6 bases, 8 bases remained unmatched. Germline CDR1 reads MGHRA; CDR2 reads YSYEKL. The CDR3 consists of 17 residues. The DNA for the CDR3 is TGCGCCAGCAGCTACTCTCCGGGACTAGCGGGAGGCAATGAGCAGTTCTTC. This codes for CASSYSPGLAGGNEQFF.

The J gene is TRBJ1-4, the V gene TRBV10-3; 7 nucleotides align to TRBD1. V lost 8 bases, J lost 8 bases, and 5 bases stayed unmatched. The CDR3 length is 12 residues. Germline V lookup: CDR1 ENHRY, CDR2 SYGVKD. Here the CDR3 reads CAISGTDEKLFF. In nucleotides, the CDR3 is TGTGCCATCTCCGGGACAGACGAAAAACTGTTTTTT.

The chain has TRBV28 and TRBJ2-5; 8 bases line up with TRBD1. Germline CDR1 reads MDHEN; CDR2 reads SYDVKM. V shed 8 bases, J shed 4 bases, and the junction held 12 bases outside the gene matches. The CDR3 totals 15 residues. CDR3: CASGARTGLSETQYF. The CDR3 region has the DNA TGTGCCAGCGGGGCTCGGACAGGGCTCTCAGAGACCCAGTACTTC.

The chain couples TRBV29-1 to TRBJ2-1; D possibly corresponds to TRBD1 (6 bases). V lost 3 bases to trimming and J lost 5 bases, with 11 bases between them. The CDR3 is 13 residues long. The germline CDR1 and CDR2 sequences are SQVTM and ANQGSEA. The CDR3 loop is CSVDTGMDNEQFF. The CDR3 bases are TGCAGCGTTGATACAGGGATGGACAATGAGCAGTTCTTC.

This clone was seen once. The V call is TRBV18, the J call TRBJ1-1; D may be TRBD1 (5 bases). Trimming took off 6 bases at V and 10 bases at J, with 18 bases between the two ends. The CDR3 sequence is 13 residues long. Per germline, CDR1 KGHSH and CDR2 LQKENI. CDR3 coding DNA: TGTGCCAGCTCCCCTCGGGACCCACTACGAGCTTTCTTT. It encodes CASSPRDPLRAFF.

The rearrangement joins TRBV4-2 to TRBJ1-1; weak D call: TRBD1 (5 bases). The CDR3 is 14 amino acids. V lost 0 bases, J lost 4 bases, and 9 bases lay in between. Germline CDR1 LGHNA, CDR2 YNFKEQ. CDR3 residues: CASSQERRVTEAFF. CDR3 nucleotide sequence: TGTGCCAGCAGCCAAGAACGCAGGGTCACTGAAGCTTTCTTT.

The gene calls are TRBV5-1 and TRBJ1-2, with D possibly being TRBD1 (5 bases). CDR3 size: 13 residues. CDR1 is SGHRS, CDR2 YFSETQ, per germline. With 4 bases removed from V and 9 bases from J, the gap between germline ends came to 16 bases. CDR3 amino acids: CASSIDSEVSYTF. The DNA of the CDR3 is TGCGCCAGCAGCATCGACAGTGAAGTAAGCTACACCTTC.